Judged by abundance, the clone carrying this T cell receptor (beta chain) is medium-sized. The antigen is not known. This sample is part of a study of T cell repertoires in aging, cancer and after chemotherapy. Study-wide background: Pre- and post-chemotherapy samples were paired from glioblastoma patients treated with temozolomide-based therapy. About 10 million TCR reads made up the full dataset. General study results and limits: Compared with age-matched healthy donors, untreated hematological or solid cancer patients showed higher blood TCR clonality. Across the chemotherapy interval, each cancer cohort showed higher median generation probability, suggesting thymic rebound.

Rearranged V-D-J TRB sequences were amplified with a mixed TRB-A/B primer pool. TCRdb re-called the multiplex PCR reads with MiXCR, one entry per CDR3 protein. The sample comprises hundreds of distinct CDR3 sequences, less than 30% of which are singletons, and about 50% rests with the top ten. Amplification of TCR beta used genomic DNA extracted from peripheral blood. V lost 3 bases and J 0 bases, leaving 15 bases between the germline ends. Germline lookup yields CDR1 SGHVS and CDR2 FNYEAQ. This CDR3 spans 17 amino acids. Sequencing was performed on blood. This sequence joins TRBV7-6 and TRBJ2-1, with D tentatively TRBD1 (6 bases). The sequence came from a human donor with a solid tumor. CDR3 protein: CASSLVQGGSSYNEQFF. CDR3 DNA: TGTGCCAGCAGCTTGGTACAAGGGGGTAGCTCCTACAATGAGCAGTTCTTC.